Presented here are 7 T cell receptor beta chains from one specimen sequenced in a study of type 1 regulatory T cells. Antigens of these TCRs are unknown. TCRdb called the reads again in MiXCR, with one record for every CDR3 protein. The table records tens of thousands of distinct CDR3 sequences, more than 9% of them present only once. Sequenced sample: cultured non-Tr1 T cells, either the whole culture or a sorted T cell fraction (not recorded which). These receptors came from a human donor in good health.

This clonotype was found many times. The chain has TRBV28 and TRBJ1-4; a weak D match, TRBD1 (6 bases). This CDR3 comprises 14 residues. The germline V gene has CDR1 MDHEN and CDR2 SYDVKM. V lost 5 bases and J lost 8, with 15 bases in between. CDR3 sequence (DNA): TGTGCCAGCAGTCCACCCGGGACAAACGAAAAACTGTTTTTT. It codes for CASSPPGTNEKLFF.

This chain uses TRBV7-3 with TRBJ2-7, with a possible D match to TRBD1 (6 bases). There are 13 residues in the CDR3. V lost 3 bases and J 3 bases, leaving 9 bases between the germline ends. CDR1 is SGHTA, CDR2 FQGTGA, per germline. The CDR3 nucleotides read TGTGCCAGCAGCTTTGGACAGAACTACGAGCAGTACTTC. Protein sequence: CASSFGQNYEQYF.

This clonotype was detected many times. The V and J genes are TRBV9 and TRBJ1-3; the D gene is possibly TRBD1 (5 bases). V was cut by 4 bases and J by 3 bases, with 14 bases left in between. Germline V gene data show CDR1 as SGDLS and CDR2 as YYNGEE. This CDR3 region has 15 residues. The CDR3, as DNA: TGTGCCAGCAGCTCTTCTGGGGGGTTTGGAAACACCATATATTTT. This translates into CASSSSGGFGNTIYF.

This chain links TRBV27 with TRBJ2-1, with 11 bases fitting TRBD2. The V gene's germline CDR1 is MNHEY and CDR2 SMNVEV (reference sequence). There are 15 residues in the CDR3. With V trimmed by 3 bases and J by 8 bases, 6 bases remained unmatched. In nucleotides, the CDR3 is TGTGCCAGCAGTTTTGTTAGCGGGAGGGCCTATGAGCAGTTCTTC. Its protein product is CASSFVSGRAYEQFF.

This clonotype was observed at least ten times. In DNA form, the CDR3 reads TGCATCGCTACCCCAGAGAACACTGAAGCTTTCTTT. This codes for CIATPENTEAFF. V usage is TRBV20-1 and J usage is TRBJ1-1; no clear D. Germline lookup yields CDR1 DFQATT and CDR2 SNEGSKA (reference sequence). This CDR3 is 12 amino acids long.

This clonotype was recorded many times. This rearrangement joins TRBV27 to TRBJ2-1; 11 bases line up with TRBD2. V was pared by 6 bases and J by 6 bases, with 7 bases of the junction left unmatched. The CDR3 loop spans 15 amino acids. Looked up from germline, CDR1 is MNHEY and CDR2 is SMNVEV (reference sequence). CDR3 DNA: TGTGCCAGCAGCACACTAGCGGGAGTGGCCAATGAGCAGTTCTTC. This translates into CASSTLAGVANEQFF.

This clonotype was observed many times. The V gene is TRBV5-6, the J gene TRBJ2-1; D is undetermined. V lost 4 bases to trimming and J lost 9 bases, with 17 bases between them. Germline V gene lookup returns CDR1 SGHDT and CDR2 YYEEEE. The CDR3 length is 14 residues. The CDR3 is CASSLTAPFSEQFF. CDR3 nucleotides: TGTGCCAGCAGCCTAACGGCCCCTTTCAGTGAGCAGTTCTTC.